This entry is about one TCR beta chain. The sample originates from a study of cytomegalovirus exposure and HLA in healthy donors. The PCR ran on 60 Vbeta and 13 Jbeta primers. Original data processing: In a later analysis, 75 million to 95 million unique TCR beta chains included roughly 11 million shared by two or more donors. The assay was immunoSEQ multiplex PCR, and TCRdb's table has in-frame clones only and misses some. V, J and clone size are those of that table, while D and trimming were read from the DNA. In the table there are 200,000 to 250,000 clones, about 83% of which are singletons. Trimming took 0 bases from V and 8 from J, leaving 17 bases between them. The CDR3 consists of 16 residues. In germline, CDR1 is MGHRA, CDR2 YSYEKL.

Sequencing was carried out using PBMCs. The receptor comes from a girl aged 10-17 years in good health and CMV-seronegative. The chain links TRBV4-1 to TRBJ2-1; D perhaps matches TRBD1 (5 bases). The CDR3 sequence is CASSQDGPQVVDEQFF. The CDR3 nucleotides are TGCGCCAGCAGCCAAGATGGACCACAGGTTGTAGATGAGCAGTTCTTC.